These 2 T cell receptor beta chains share one sample of origin, sequenced in a study of graft-versus-host responses after intestinal transplantation. Their antigen targets remain unknown. Sequencing used immunoSEQ multiplex PCR; TCRdb keeps in-frame clones, though not all of them. In the table there are tens of thousands of clones, more than 70% of which are singletons. This sample comprised unstimulated CD8+ T cells sorted from spleen or lymph node cells, obtained before intestinal transplant. The receptors here all came from a human donor who received an intestinal transplant.

The chain has TRBV15 and TRBJ2-2; D is ambiguous. Germline CDR1 and CDR2: LNHNV and YYDKDF (reference sequence). The germline V and J ends were trimmed by 6 bases and 6 bases, with 11 bases remaining between them. The CDR3 sequence is 13 residues long. This CDR3 is CATSIFPAGELFF. The CDR3 bases are TGTGCCACCAGTATTTTCCCCGCCGGGGAGCTGTTTTTT. Together with reference TRBV15 and TRBJ2-2, the CDR3 gives the full variable domain: DAMVIQNPRYQVTQFGKPVTLSCSQTLNHNVMYWYQQKSSQAPKLLFHYYDKDFNNEADTPDNFQSRRPNTSFCFLDIRSPGLGDTAMYLCATSIFPAGELFFGEGSRLTVL.

Here the CDR3 reads CASSQEGRLGLDEAFF. The DNA of the CDR3 is TGCGCCAGCAGCCAAGAAGGCAGACTAGGGCTAGACGAAGCTTTCTTT. The chain is built from TRBV4-1 and TRBJ1-1; D call uncertain. Germline CDR1 reads MGHRA; CDR2 reads YSYEKL. V lost 0 bases and J lost 8, with 19 bases in between. The CDR3 consists of 16 residues.